This T cell receptor beta chain was found in a study of blood T cell repertoires in COVID-19. A single count supports this clone. Per the original methods: Nucleated cell counts were estimated from reference gene primer amplification. Assay used: immunoSEQ multiplex PCR; TCRdb lists only in-frame clones, some missing. V and J calls and clone size follow that table, whereas D and trimming were derived from the DNA. The sample has about 220,000 clones, around 84% seen once. CDR3 length: 20 amino acids. The V and J ends lost 4 bases and 0 bases, in that order; junction bases with no gene match: 14. Germline V gene data show CDR1 as MRHNA and CDR2 as SNTAGT.

The sample was peripheral blood. The V and J genes are TRBV6-4 and TRBJ2-7, with 14 positions matching TRBD2. The sequence was collected from a middle-aged man who had recovered from COVID-19. The CDR3 loop reads CASSARTSGGFGVCSYEQYF. The CDR3, as DNA: TGTGCCAGCAGTGCCCGGACTAGCGGGGGGTTCGGAGTATGCTCCTACGAGCAGTACTTC.